The rows below give T cell receptor beta chains drawn from one sample of a study of molecular identifiers for immune sequencing clone quantification. MiXCR, run by TCRdb on the PCR reads, gives a single entry per CDR3 protein. Of about 60,000 distinct CDR3 sequences listed, under 20% are singletons. The sample taken for sequencing was naive CD8+ T cells from blood, with Jurkat cell RNA spiked in. These receptors were obtained from a human donor in good health. Some libraries in this study had Jurkat cell RNA spiked in. CDR3s leave out the opening cysteine and the closing phenylalanine or tryptophan. Each record gives: J gene, V gene, CDR3 protein.

TRBJ2-1,TRBV13,ASSLRTGPSYNEQF
TRBJ2-1,TRBV27,ASSLFLVPNEQF
TRBJ2-7,TRBV27,ASSVGVSYEQY
TRBJ2-3,TRBV5-6,ASSTLLAGVLDTQY
TRBJ2-1,TRBV28,ASSSSWPSGTNYNEQF
TRBJ1-5,TRBV4-1,ASSQVHTSENQPQH
TRBJ2-1,TRBV13,AGSPYHRNEQF
TRBJ2-7,TRBV19,ASSALADSYEQY
TRBJ2-3,TRBV7-8,ASSLAAASREQDTQY
TRBJ2-1,TRBV7-9,ASVSGTSLYNEQF